The present TCR beta chain was sequenced within a study of blood T cells in healthy people across ages. A sample-barcoded 5' primer and a J-beta primer mix were used in a second PCR of roughly 7 to 11 cycles. TCRdb re-called the 5' RACE reads with MiXCR, one entry per CDR3 protein. The sample holds 850,000 to 1,100,000 distinct CDR3 sequences; more than 30% are singletons and the top ten take roughly 14%. V was trimmed by 10 bases and J by 5 bases, leaving 19 bases between them. This CDR3 is built from 14 residues. In germline, CDR1 is MNHEY, CDR2 SVGAGI. Notes on this clonotype: Just one base apart from a much larger clone, this may be a read error.

This sequence originates from a man aged 18 to 35 in good health. The chain carries TRBV6-5 and TRBJ2-3; possible D gene TRBD2, 7 bases. The sample comprised blood. The CDR3 here is CANRPGGGGDTQYF. As DNA, the CDR3 is TGTGCCAACAGGCCGGGGGGAGGGGGAGATACGCAGTATTTT.